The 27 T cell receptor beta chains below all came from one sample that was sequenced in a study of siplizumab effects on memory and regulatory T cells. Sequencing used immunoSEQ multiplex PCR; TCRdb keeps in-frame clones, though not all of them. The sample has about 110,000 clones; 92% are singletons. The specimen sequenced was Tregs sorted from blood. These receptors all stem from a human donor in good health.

The CDR3 protein is CASSHRTGGMNTEAFF. The CDR3 DNA sequence: TGTGCCAGCAGCCACCGGACAGGGGGGATGAACACTGAAGCTTTCTTT. This chain joins TRBV6-6 and TRBJ1-1, with 10 bases lining up with TRBD1. Trimming cost V 6 bases and J 0 bases; bases outside gene matches: 7. The germline gives CDR1 MNHNY, CDR2 SVGAGI (reference sequence). The CDR3 length is 16 residues.

CDR3 DNA sequence: TGTGCCAGTAGTAAGACAGTCCAAGAGACCCAGTACTTC. Protein: CASSKTVQETQYF. This chain uses TRBV19 with TRBJ2-5; TRBD1 is a possible D gene (5 bases). The CDR3 contains 13 residues. Trimming shortened V by 4 bases and J by 1 base, and 7 bases separated the two germline ends. Looked up from germline, CDR1 is LNHDA and CDR2 is SQIVND (reference sequence). Full variable domain (missing parts from reference TRBV19 and TRBJ2-5): DGGITQSPKYLFRKEGQNVTLSCEQNLNHDAMYWYRQDPGQGLRLIYYSQIVNDFQKGDIAEGYSVSREKKESFPLTVTSAQKNPTAFYLCASSKTVQETQYFGPGTRLLVL.

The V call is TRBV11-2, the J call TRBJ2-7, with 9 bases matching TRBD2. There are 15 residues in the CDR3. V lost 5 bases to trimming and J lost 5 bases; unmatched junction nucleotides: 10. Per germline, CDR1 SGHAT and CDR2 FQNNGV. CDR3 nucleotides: TGTGCCAGCAGCCTCGGGGCAGCGGGGGGCAACGAGCAGTACTTC. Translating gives CASSLGAAGGNEQYF.

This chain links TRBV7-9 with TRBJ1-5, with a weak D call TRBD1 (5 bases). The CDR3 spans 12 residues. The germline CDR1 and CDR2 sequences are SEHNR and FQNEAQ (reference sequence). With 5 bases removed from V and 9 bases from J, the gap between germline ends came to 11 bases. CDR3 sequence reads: CASSPGGGPQHF. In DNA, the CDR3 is TGTGCCAGCAGCCCCGGGGGGGGGCCCCAGCATTTT.

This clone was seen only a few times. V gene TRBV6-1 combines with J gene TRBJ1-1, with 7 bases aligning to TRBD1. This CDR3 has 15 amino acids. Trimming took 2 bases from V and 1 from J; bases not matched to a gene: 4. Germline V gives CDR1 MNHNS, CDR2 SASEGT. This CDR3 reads CASSEWGQRNTEAFF. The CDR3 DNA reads TGTGCCAGCAGTGAATGGGGACAGAGGAACACTGAAGCTTTCTTT.

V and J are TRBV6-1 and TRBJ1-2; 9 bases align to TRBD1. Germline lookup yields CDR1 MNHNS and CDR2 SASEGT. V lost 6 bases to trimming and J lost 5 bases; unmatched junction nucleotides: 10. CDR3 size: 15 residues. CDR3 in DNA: TGTGCCAGCAGAACAACAGGGGGCTTGAGGTATGGCTACACCTTC. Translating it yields CASRTTGGLRYGYTF.

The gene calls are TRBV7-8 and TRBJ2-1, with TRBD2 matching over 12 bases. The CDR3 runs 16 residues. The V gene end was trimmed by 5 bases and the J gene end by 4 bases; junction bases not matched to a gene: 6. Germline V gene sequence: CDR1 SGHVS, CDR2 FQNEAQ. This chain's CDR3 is CASSIGLAGWYNEQFF. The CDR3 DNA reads TGTGCCAGCAGCATCGGACTAGCGGGGTGGTACAATGAGCAGTTCTTC.

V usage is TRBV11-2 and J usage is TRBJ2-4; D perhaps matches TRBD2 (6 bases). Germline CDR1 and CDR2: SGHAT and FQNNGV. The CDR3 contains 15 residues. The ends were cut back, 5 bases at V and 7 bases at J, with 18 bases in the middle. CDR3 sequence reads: CASSPRAGTDNIQYF. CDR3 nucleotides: TGTGCCAGCAGCCCCCGAGCCGGGACTGACAACATTCAGTACTTC. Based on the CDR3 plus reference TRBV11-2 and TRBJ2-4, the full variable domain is EAGVAQSPRYKIIEKRQSVAFWCNPISGHATLYWYQQILGQGPKLLIQFQNNGVVDDSQLPKDRFSAERLKGVDSTLKIQPAKLEDSAVYLCASSPRAGTDNIQYFGAGTRLSVL.

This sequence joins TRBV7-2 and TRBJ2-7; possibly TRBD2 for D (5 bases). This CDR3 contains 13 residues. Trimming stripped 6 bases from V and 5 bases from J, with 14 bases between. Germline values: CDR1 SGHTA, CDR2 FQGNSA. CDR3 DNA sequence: TGTGCCAGCAGGTTTGGAGGTTCCGACGAGCAGTACTTC. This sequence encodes CASRFGGSDEQYF.

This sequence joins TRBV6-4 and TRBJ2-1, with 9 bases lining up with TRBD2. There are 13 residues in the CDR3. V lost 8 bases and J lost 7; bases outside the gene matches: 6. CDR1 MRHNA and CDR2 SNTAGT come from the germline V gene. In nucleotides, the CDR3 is TGTGCCAGCCGGGGGACTAGCAGAAATGAGCAGTTCTTC. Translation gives CASRGTSRNEQFF.

The CDR3 sequence: CASSDRYTEAFF. The CDR3 region has the DNA TGTGCCAGCAGTGACAGATACACTGAAGCTTTCTTT. The chain combines TRBV25-1 with TRBJ1-1; D not certain. This CDR3 has 12 amino acids. CDR1 MGHDK and CDR2 SYGVNS come from the germline V gene. Trimming cost V 3 bases and J 3 bases, with 5 bases left between them.

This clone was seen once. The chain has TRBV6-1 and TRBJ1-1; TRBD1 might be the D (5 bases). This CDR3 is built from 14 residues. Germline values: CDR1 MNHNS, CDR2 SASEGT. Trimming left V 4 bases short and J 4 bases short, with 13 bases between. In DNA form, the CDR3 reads TGTGCCAGCAGTGGGCAGGGATCGGGCACTGAAGCTTTCTTT. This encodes CASSGQGSGTEAFF.

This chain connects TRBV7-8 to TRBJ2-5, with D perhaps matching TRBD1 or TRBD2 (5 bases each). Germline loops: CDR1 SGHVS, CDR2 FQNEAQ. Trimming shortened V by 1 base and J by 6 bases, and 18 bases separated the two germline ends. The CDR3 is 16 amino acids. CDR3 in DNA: TGTGCCAGCAGCTTAGTTGACGGGGCTCTGGGGAAGACCCAGTACTTC. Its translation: CASSLVDGALGKTQYF.

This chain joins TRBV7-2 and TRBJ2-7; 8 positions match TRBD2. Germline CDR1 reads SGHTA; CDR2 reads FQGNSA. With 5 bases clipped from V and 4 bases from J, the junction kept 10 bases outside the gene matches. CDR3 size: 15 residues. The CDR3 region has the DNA TGTGCCAGCAGCGCCCGGGGGGGCAGAGGGTACGAGCAGTACTTC. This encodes CASSARGGRGYEQYF.

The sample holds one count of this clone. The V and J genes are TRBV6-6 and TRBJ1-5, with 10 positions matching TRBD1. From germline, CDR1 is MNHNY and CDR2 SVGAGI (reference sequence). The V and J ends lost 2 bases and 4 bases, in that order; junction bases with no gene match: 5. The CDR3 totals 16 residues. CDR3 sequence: CASSYGGTGENQPQHF. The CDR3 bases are TGTGCCAGCAGTTACGGGGGGACAGGGGAGAATCAGCCCCAGCATTTT.

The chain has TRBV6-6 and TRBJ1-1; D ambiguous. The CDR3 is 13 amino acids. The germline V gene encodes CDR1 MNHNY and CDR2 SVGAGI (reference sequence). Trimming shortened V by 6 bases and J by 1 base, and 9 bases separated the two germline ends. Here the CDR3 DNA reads TGTGCCAGCAGGCACTGGAGGAACACTGAAGCTTTCTTT. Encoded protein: CASRHWRNTEAFF.

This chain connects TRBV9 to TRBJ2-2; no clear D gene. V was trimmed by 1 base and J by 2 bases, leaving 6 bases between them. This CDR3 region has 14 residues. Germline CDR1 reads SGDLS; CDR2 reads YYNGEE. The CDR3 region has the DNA TGTGCCAGCAGCGTAAAGACCAACACCGGGGAGCTGTTTTTT. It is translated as CASSVKTNTGELFF.

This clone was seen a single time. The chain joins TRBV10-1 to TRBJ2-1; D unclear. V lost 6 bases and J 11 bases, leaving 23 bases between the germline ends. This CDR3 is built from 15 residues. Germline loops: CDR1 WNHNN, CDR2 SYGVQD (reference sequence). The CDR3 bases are TGCGCCAGCAGCGTCGACCCGGACCTGTATGCGAAGCAGTTCTTC. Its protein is CASSVDPDLYAKQFF.

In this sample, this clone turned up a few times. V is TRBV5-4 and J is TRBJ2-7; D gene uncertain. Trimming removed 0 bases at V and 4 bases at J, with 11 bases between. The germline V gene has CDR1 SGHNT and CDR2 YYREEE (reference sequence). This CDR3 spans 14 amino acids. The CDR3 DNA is TGTGCCAGCAGCTTGGACAGAACTGTATACGAGCAGTACTTC. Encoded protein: CASSLDRTVYEQYF.

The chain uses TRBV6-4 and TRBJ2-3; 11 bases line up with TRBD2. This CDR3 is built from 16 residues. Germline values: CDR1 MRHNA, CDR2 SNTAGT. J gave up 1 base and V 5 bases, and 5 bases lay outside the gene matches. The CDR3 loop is CASSQTSGGGTDTQYF. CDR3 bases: TGTGCCAGCAGTCAAACTAGCGGGGGTGGCACAGATACGCAGTATTTT.

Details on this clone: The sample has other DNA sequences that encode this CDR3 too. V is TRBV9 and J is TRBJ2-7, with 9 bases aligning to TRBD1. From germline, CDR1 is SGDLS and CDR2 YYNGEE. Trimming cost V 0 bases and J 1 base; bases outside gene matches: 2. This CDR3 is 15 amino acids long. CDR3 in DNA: TGTGCCAGCAGCGTAGGGGGACAGGGTTCCTACGAGCAGTACTTC. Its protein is CASSVGGQGSYEQYF.

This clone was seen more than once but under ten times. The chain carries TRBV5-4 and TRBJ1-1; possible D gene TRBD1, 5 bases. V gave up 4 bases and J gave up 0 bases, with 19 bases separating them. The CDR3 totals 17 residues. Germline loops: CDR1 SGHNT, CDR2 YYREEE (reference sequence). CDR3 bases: TGTGCCAGCAGCCCACCCGGACTGACAGCCATGAACACTGAAGCTTTCTTT. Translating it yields CASSPPGLTAMNTEAFF.

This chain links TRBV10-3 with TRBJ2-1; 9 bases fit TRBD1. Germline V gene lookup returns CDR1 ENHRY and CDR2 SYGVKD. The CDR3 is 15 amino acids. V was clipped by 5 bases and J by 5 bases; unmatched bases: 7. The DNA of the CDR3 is TGTGCCATCAGTAGTACAGGGGGCGCGAACAATGAGCAGTTCTTC. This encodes CAISSTGGANNEQFF.

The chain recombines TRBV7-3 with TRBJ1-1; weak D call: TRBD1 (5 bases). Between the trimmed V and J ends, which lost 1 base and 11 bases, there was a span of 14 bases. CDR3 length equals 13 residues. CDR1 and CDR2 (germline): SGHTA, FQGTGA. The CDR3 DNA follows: TGTGCCAGCAGCTTAAACAGGTTCAATTCGGCTTTCTTT. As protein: CASSLNRFNSAFF.

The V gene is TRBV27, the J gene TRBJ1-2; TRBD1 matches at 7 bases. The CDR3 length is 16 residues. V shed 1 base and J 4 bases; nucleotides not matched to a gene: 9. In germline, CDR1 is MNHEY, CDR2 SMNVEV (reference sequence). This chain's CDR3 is CASSLLGQLEVYGYTF. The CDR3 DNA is TGTGCCAGCAGTTTATTGGGACAGCTAGAAGTCTATGGCTACACCTTC.

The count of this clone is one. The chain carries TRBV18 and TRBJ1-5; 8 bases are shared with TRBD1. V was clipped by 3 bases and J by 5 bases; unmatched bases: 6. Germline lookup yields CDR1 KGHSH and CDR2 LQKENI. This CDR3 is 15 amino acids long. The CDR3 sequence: CASSPQGARDQPQHF. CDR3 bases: TGTGCCAGCTCACCTCAGGGGGCCAGGGATCAGCCCCAGCATTTT.

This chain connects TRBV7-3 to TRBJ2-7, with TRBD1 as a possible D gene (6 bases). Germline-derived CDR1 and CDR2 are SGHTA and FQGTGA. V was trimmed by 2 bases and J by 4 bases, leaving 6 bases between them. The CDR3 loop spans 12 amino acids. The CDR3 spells CASSLQGYEQYF. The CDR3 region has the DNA TGTGCCAGCAGCTTACAGGGGTACGAGCAGTACTTC.